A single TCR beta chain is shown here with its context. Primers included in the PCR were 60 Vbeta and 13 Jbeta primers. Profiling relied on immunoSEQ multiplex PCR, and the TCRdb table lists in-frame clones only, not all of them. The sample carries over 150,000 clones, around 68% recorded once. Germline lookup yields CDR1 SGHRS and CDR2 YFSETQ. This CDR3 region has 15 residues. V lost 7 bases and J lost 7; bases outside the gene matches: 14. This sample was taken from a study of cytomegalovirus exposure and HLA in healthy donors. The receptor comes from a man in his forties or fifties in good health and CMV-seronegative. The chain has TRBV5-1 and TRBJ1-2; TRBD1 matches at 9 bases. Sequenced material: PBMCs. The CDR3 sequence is CASSPGGTGLFGYTF. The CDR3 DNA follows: TGCGCCAGCTCCCCCGGGGGGACAGGGCTGTTTGGCTACACCTTC.